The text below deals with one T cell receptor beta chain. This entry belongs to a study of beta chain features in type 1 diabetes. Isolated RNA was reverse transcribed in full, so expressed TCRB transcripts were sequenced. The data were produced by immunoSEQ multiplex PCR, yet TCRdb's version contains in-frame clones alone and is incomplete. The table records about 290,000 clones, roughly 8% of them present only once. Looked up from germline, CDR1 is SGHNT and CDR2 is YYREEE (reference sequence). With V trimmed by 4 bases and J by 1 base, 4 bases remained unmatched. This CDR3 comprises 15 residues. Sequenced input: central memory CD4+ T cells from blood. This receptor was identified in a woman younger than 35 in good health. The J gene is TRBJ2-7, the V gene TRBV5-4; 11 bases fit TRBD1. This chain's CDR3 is CASSRTGGASYEQYF. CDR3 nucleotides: TGTGCCAGCAGCAGGACAGGGGGCGCGTCCTACGAGCAGTACTTC. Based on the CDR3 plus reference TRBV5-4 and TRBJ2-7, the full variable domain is ETGVTQSPTHLIKTRGQQVTLRCSSQSGHNTVSWYQQALGQGPQFIFQYYREEENGRGNFPPRFSGLQFPNYSSELNVNALELDDSALYLCASSRTGGASYEQYFGPGTRLTVT.